What follows is one TCR beta chain and its context. Antigen unknown. The CDR3 is 13 amino acids. Germline CDR1 is LNHDA and CDR2 is SQIVND (reference sequence). Trimming removed 7 bases at V and 5 bases at J, with 14 bases between. The split of CD4+ cells yielded CD45RA+ naive and CD45RA-negative memory subsets. The sample belongs to a study of shared clonotypes between healthy human individuals. Study findings and constraints: Generation probability values for non-shared clonotypes were lower than those for clonotypes shared by all four donors.

TCRdb's copy holds only in-frame clones and misses some; the assay was immunoSEQ multiplex PCR. The sample includes millions of clones, roughly 94% of them seen just once. Input material: naive CD4+ T cells sorted from blood. This sample's subset: CD45RA+ positively selected. The TCR originated in a man aged 18-30 years in good health. V usage is TRBV19 and J usage is TRBJ1-1; weak D call: TRBD1 (6 bases). CDR3 sequence (DNA): TGTGCCAGTAAGTACGCAGGGGATACTGAAGCTTTCTTT. Amino acids: CASKYAGDTEAFF.